This T cell receptor (beta chain) was profiled in a study of blood T cell repertoires in COVID-19. For the study at large: Samples taken during acute and convalescent COVID-19 were collected in the United States, Italy and Spain.

Clones were sequenced by immunoSEQ multiplex PCR, and TCRdb holds only the in-frame ones, with some missing. The sample carries about 160,000 clones, approximately 82% recorded once. This CDR3 contains 14 residues. Germline V gene data show CDR1 as SGHVS and CDR2 as FQNEAQ. V dropped 4 bases and J dropped 3 bases, with 12 bases sitting between them. Input material: peripheral blood. V is TRBV7-8 and J is TRBJ1-1; possibly TRBD1 for D (6 bases). The sequence came from a woman aged 80 or over with acute or convalescent COVID-19. DNA for the CDR3: TGTGCCAGCAGCTACAGGGCTCCTGACACTGAAGCTTTCTTT. Amino acids: CASSYRAPDTEAFF. The variable domain in full, completed from reference TRBV7-8 and TRBJ1-1, reads GAGVSQSPRYKVAKRGQDVALRCDPISGHVSLFWYQQALGQGPEFLTYFQNEAQLDKSGLPSDRFFAERPEGSVSTLKIQRTQQEDSAVYLCASSYRAPDTEAFFGQGTRLTVV.